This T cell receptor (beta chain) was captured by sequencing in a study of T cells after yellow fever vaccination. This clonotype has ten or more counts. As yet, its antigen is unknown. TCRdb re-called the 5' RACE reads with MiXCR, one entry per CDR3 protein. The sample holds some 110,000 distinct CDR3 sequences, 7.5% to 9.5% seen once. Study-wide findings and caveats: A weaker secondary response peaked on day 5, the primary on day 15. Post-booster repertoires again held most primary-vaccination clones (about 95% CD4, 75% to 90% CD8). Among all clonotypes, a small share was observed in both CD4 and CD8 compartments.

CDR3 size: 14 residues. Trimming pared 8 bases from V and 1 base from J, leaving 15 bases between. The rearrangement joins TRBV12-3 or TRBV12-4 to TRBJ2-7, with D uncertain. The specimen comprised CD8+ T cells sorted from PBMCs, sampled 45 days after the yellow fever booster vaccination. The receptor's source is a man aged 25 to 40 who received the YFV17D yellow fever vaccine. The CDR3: CASAPPGPSYEQYF. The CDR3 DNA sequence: TGTGCCAGCGCCCCCCCCGGGCCATCCTACGAGCAGTACTTC.